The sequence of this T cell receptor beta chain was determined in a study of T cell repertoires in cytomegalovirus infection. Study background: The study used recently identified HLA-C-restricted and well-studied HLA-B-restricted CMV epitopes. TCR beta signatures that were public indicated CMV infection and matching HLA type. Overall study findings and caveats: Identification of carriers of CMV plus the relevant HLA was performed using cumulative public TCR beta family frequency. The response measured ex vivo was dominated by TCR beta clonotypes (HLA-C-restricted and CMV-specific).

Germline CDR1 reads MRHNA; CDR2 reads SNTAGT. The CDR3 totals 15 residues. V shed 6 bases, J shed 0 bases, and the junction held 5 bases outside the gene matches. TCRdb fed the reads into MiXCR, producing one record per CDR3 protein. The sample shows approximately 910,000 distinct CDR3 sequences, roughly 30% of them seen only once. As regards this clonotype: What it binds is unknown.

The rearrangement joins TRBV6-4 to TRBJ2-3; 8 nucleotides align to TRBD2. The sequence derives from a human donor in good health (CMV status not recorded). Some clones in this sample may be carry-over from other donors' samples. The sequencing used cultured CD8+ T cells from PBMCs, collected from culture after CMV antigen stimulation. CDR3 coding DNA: TGTGCCAGCAGGACGACTAGCGCTAGCACAGATACGCAGTATTTT. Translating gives CASRTTSASTDTQYF.